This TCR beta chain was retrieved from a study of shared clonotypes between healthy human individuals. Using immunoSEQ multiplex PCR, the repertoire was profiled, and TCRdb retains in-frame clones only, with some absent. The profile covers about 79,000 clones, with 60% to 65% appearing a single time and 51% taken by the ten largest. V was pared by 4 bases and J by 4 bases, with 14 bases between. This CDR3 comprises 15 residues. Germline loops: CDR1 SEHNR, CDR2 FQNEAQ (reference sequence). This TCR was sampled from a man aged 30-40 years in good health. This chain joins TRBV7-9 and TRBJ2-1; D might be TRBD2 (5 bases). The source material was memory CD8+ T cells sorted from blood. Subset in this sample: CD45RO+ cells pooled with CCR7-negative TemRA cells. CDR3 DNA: TGTGCCAGCAGCTCGCTCTTTGGGGAGTACAATGAGCAGTTCTTC. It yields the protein CASSSLFGEYNEQFF.